Each of the 16 T cell receptor beta chains below was sequenced from the same sample in a study of T cells after posttransplantation cyclophosphamide. The repertoire was sequenced with immunoSEQ multiplex PCR; TCRdb's copy has only in-frame clones and lacks some. The sample was found to contain 30,000 to 35,000 clones, and every one recurs. The specimen was PBMCs. These receptors all come from a young woman in good health and a related stem cell transplant donor.

This clone has a count of ten or more. The V and J genes are TRBV5-6 and TRBJ2-7; 7 nucleotides line up with TRBD1. Germline loops: CDR1 SGHDT, CDR2 YYEEEE. The J segment lost 2 bases and the V segment lost 0 bases, leaving 2 bases of the junction unmatched. The CDR3 loop spans 14 amino acids. The CDR3 is CASSLGGTAYEQYF. The CDR3 nucleotides are TGTGCCAGCAGCTTGGGGGGGACAGCCTACGAGCAGTACTTC.

This clone has just a few counts. The J gene is TRBJ2-5, the V gene TRBV5-1; a weak D match, TRBD2 (6 bases). The CDR3 is 13 amino acids. CDR1 and CDR2 from the germline V gene are SGHRS and YFSETQ. V lost 9 bases and J lost 7, with 19 bases in between. CDR3 sequence: CATSRGFEGTQYF. CDR3 coding DNA: TGCGCCACTTCACGGGGGTTTGAAGGGACCCAGTACTTC.

This clone was recorded many times. The J gene is TRBJ1-1, the V gene TRBV2, with D uncertain. Looked up from germline, CDR1 is SNHLY and CDR2 is FYNNEI. V dropped 4 bases and J dropped 4 bases, with 13 bases sitting between them. The length of the CDR3 is 14 residues. CDR3 DNA sequence: TGTGCCAGCAGTGGCCAGAGGCTTGTCACTGAAGCTTTCTTT. Translated: CASSGQRLVTEAFF. The full variable domain, its missing parts supplied by reference TRBV2 and TRBJ1-1, is EPEVTQTPSHQVTQMGQEVILRCVPISNHLYFYWYRQILGQKVEFLVSFYNNEISEKSEIFDDQFSVERPDGSNFTLKIRSTKLEDSAMYFCASSGQRLVTEAFFGQGTRLTVV.

This clone was seen at least ten times. The V and J genes are TRBV28 and TRBJ1-2, with 8 positions matching TRBD1. V was clipped by 6 bases and J by 5 bases; unmatched bases: 5. From germline, CDR1 is MDHEN and CDR2 SYDVKM. The CDR3 is 13 residues long. CDR3 sequence (DNA): TGTGCCAGCAGCAGACAGGGGCGGTATGGCTACACCTTC. Amino acid sequence: CASSRQGRYGYTF.

This clone appeared many times. This sequence joins TRBV28 and TRBJ1-3; the match to TRBD1 covers 7 bases. The V gene's germline CDR1 is MDHEN and CDR2 SYDVKM. V dropped 5 bases and J dropped 0; count of bases not matched to a gene: 13. The CDR3 runs 18 residues. This chain's CDR3 is CASSDLGGRESSGNTIYF. In nucleotides, the CDR3 is TGTGCCAGCAGTGATCTAGGGGGCAGAGAAAGCTCTGGAAACACCATATATTTT.

This clone was seen more than once but under ten times. V is TRBV30 and J is TRBJ1-2; TRBD1 aligns across 9 bases. The CDR3 loop spans 15 amino acids. Germline CDR1 is GTSNPN and CDR2 is SVGIG (reference sequence). V gave up 0 bases and J gave up 3 bases; unmatched junction bases: 5. Here the CDR3 reads CAWSVLGTGHYGYTF. The CDR3 nucleotides are TGTGCCTGGAGTGTACTCGGGACAGGGCACTATGGCTACACCTTC.

The genes are TRBV4-2 and TRBJ1-4; 9 nucleotides line up with TRBD1. V was clipped by 8 bases and J by 7 bases; unmatched bases: 17. In germline, CDR1 is LGHNA, CDR2 YNFKEQ. The CDR3 is 17 amino acids. The CDR3 reads CASAGDRGFGVGEKLFF. The CDR3 bases are TGTGCCAGCGCTGGAGACAGGGGGTTTGGAGTAGGTGAAAAACTGTTTTTT.

The sample holds many counts of this clone. This sequence joins TRBV6-6 and TRBJ2-7; D perhaps matches TRBD1 (5 bases). The germline V and J ends were trimmed by 0 bases and 3 bases, with 15 bases remaining between them. The CDR3 totals 16 residues. Germline V CDR1 and CDR2: MNHNY, SVGAGI (reference sequence). CDR3 DNA: TGTGCCAGCAGTTACTCTCGGGCAGGGTCAAGCTACGAGCAGTACTTC. Translating gives CASSYSRAGSSYEQYF.

This clone appeared a few times. V gene TRBV25-1 combines with J gene TRBJ1-2; 9 bases match TRBD1. Germline CDR1 reads MGHDK; CDR2 reads SYGVNS. J gave up 8 bases and V 2 bases, and 15 bases lay outside the gene matches. This CDR3 comprises 17 residues. The CDR3 DNA reads as TGTGCCAGCAGTGAAGTAGGGGACAGGGTGGCACGAGGGGGCTACACCTTC. It is translated as CASSEVGDRVARGGYTF.

In its sample, this clone was seen many times. This chain uses TRBV7-2 with TRBJ1-2; TRBD1 is a possible D gene (5 bases). Trimming cost V 1 base and J 2 bases, with 14 bases left between them. This CDR3 has 16 amino acids. Germline V gives CDR1 SGHTA, CDR2 FQGNSA. The CDR3 is CASSLGAGNGNYGYTF. CDR3 in DNA: TGTGCCAGCAGCTTAGGGGCAGGGAACGGCAACTATGGCTACACCTTC.

J is TRBJ2-4 and V is TRBV30; D remains ambiguous. Germline V gene lookup returns CDR1 GTSNPN and CDR2 SVGIG (reference sequence). This CDR3 region has 11 residues. Between the trimmed V and J ends, which lost 2 bases and 6 bases, there was a span of 5 bases. The CDR3 region has the DNA TGTGCCTGGAGTCCCGGAAACATTCAGTACTTC. Translating gives CAWSPGNIQYF.

This clone was seen at least ten times. This rearrangement joins TRBV6-2 or TRBV6-3 to TRBJ1-2; tentative D call: TRBD1 (6 bases). The V gene's germline CDR1 is MNHEY and CDR2 SVGEGT. V lost 7 bases, J lost 4 bases, and 16 bases lay in between. The CDR3 is 14 residues long. The CDR3 sequence: CASMGTDRIYGYTF. In DNA form, the CDR3 reads TGTGCCAGCATGGGGACCGACAGGATCTATGGCTACACCTTC.

In its sample, this clone was seen many times. This CDR3 is CASKFQGAYEQYF. The CDR3 DNA reads TGTGCCAGCAAGTTTCAGGGGGCCTACGAGCAGTACTTC. The chain couples TRBV6-2 or TRBV6-3 to TRBJ2-7; 7 bases line up with TRBD1. The CDR3 length is 13 residues. The germline V gene encodes CDR1 MNHEY and CDR2 SVGEGT. The V gene end was trimmed by 7 bases and the J gene end by 2 bases; junction bases not matched to a gene: 5.

Ten or more counts support this clone. The genes are TRBV5-1 and TRBJ1-2; D uncertain. V dropped 2 bases and J dropped 2 bases, with 10 bases sitting between them. The germline V gene has CDR1 SGHRS and CDR2 YFSETQ. The CDR3 contains 14 residues. The CDR3 region is CASSLSTENYGYTF. The DNA of the CDR3 is TGCGCCAGCAGCTTATCGACTGAGAACTATGGCTACACCTTC.

The rearrangement joins TRBV30 to TRBJ2-7, with TRBD2 as a possible D gene (5 bases). The CDR3 loop spans 13 amino acids. Germline CDR1 GTSNPN, CDR2 SVGIG (reference sequence). V lost 2 bases and J lost 2, with 10 bases in between. CDR3 sequence: CAWSTRPAYEQYF. Written as DNA, the CDR3 is TGTGCCTGGAGTACTAGGCCCGCCTACGAGCAGTACTTC.

This clone has ten or more counts. The chain links TRBV27 to TRBJ1-6; D possibly corresponds to TRBD1 (5 bases). CDR3 length: 16 amino acids. Trimming pared 6 bases from V and 0 bases from J, leaving 12 bases between. CDR1 is MNHEY, CDR2 SMNVEV, per germline (reference sequence). The CDR3 spells CASSLVGGSYNSPLHF. The CDR3 DNA reads as TGTGCCAGCAGCCTAGTGGGGGGCTCCTATAATTCACCCCTCCACTTT.